This TCR beta chain was profiled in a study of graft-versus-host responses after intestinal transplantation. Study overall: Anti-thymocyte globulin induction, then tacrolimus and steroids for roughly 3 years, went to all recipients. Study-wide points: The presence of high graft-versus-host to host-versus-graft clonal ratios in allografts characterized patients with graft-donor T cell macrochimerism. Researchers found peak circulating GvH clone levels linked to early post-transplant HvG declines. GvH clones were found in recipient marrow; some appeared first in ileum or blood.

In germline, CDR1 is SGHNT, CDR2 YENEEA. V lost 5 bases to trimming and J lost 1 base; unmatched junction nucleotides: 3. The CDR3 has 15 residues. Comments on this clone: No antigen is known for it.

Measured with immunoSEQ multiplex PCR; TCRdb has only the in-frame clones, and not every one. The repertoire holds about 88,000 clones, with over 90% as singletons. The chain recombines TRBV11-3 with TRBJ2-2; 8 nucleotides align to TRBD2. The receptor was isolated from a human donor who was the organ donor for an intestinal transplant. The source material was unstimulated CD4+ T cells sorted from spleen or lymph node cells, sampled before transplant. The CDR3 bases are TGTGCCAGCAGCCCGGGGGGGATGAACACCGGGGAGCTGTTTTTT. Its translation is CASSPGGMNTGELFF.